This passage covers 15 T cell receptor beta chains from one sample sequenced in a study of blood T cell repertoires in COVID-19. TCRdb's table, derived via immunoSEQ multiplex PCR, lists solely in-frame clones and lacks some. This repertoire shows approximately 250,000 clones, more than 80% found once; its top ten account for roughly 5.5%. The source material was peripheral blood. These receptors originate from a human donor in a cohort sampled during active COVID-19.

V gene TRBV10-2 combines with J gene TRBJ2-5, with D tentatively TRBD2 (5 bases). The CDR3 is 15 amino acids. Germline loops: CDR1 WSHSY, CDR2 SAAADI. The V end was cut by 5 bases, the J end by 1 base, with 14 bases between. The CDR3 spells CASSPWEPGQETQYF. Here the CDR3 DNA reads TGCGCCAGCAGTCCCTGGGAGCCCGGCCAAGAGACCCAGTACTTC.

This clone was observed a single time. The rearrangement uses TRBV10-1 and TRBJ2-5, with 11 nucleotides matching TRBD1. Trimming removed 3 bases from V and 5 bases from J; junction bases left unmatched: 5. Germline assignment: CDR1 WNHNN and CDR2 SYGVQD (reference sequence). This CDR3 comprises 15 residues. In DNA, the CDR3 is TGCGCCAGCAGTGAAGGACAGGGGGCTAGGGAGACCCAGTACTTC. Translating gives CASSEGQGARETQYF.

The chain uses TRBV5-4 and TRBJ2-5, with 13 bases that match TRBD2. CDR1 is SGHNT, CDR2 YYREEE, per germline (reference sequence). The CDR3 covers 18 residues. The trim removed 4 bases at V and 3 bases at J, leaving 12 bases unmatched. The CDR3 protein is CASSHILAGGPGKETQYF. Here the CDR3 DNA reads TGTGCCAGCAGCCACATACTAGCGGGGGGGCCGGGTAAAGAGACCCAGTACTTC. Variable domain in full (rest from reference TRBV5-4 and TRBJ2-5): ETGVTQSPTHLIKTRGQQVTLRCSSQSGHNTVSWYQQALGQGPQFIFQYYREEENGRGNFPPRFSGLQFPNYSSELNVNALELDDSALYLCASSHILAGGPGKETQYFGPGTRLLVL.

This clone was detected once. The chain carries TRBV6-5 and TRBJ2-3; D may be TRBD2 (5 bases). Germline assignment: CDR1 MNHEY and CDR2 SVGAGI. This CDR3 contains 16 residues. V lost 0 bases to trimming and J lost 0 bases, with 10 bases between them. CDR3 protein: CASSYSSGTSTDTQYF. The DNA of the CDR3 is TGTGCCAGCAGTTACTCAAGCGGTACTAGCACAGATACGCAGTATTTT.

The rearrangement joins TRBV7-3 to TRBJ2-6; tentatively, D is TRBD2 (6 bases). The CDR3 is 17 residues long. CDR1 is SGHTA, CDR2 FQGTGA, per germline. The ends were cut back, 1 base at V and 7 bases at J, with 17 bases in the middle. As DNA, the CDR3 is TGTGCCAGCAGCTTAATATCAAGGAGGGATTCAGCCAACGTCCTGACTTTC. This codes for CASSLISRRDSANVLTF.

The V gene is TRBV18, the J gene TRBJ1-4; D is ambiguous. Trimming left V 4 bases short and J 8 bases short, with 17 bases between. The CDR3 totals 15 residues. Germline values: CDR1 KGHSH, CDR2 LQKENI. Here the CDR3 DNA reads TGTGCCAGCTCACATGGGAGGCCTCTGGAGGAAAAACTGTTTTTT. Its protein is CASSHGRPLEEKLFF.

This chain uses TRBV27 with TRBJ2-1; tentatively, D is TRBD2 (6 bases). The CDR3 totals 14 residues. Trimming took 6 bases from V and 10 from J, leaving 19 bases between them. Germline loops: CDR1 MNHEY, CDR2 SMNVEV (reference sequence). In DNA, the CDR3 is TGTGCCAGCAGGACACCTATTTTTAGCGGAGAGCAGTTCTTC. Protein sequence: CASRTPIFSGEQFF.

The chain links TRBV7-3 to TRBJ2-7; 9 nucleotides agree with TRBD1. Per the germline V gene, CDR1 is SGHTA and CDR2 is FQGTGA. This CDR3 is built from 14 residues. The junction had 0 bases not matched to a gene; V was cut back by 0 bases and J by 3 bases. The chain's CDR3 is CASSLTDRGYEQYF. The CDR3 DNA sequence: TGTGCCAGCAGCTTAACGGACAGGGGCTACGAGCAGTACTTC.

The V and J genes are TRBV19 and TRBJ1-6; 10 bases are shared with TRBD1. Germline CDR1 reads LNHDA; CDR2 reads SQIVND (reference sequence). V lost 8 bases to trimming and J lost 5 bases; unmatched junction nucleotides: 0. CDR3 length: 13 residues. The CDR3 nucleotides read TGTGCCAGTGACAGGGGGCATAATTCACCCCTCCACTTT. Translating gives CASDRGHNSPLHF.

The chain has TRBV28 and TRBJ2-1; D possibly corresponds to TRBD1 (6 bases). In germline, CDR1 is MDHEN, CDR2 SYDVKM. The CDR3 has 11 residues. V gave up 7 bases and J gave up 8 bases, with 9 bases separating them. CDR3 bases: TGTGCCAGCACCTACAGGGATGAGCAGTTCTTC. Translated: CASTYRDEQFF.

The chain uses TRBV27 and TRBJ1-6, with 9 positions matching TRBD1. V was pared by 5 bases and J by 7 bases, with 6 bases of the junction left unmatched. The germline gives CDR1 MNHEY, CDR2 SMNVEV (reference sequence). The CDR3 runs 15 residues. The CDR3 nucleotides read TGTGCCAGCAGTCCAGGACAGGGGATAAATTCACCCCTCCACTTT. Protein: CASSPGQGINSPLHF.

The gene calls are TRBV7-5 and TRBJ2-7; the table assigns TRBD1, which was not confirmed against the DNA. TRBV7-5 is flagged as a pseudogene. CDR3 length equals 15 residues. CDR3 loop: CARSFQGAISYEQYF. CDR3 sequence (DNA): TGTGCCAGAAGCTTCCAGGGGGCTATCTCCTACGAGCAGTACTTC.

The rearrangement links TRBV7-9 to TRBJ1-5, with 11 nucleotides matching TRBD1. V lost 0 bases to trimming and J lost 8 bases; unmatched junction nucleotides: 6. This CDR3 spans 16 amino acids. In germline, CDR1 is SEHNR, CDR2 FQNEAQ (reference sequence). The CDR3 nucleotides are TGTGCCAGCAGCTTAGCCGGGACAGGGGGATGGGAGCCCCAGCATTTT. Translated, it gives CASSLAGTGGWEPQHF.

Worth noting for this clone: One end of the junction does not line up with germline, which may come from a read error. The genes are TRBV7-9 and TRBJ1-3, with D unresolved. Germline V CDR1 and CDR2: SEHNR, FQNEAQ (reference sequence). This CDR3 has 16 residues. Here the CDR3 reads CASSLDYGNSGNTIYF. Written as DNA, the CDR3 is TGTGCCAGCAGTTTAGACTACGGGAACTCTGGAAACACCATATATTTT.

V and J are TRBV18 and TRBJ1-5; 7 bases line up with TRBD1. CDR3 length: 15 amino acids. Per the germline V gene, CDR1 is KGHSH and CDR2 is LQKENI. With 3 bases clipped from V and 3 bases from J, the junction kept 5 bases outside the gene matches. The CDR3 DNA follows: TGTGCCAGCTCACCGGGGGGACAGATCAATCAGCCCCAGCATTTT. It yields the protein CASSPGGQINQPQHF. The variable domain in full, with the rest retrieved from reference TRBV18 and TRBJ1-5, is NAGVMQNPRHLVRRRGQEARLRCSPMKGHSHVYWYRQLPEEGLKFMVYLQKENIIDESGMPKERFSAEFPKEGPSILRIQQVVRGDSAAYFCASSPGGQINQPQHFGDGTRLSIL.